This T cell receptor beta chain derives from a study of regulatory T cells in long-lasting Graves disease (dated by TCRdb to the early 2020s). With respect to the entire study: To count as having persistent Graves' disease, a patient had to have received antithyroid drug treatment for over 5 years with TSH receptor autoantibodies remaining persistently positive. Patients with persistent Graves' disease were compared with patients with newly diagnosed Graves' disease using TCR sequencing and RNA sequencing of peripheral blood. The study was registered as a clinical trial and conducted in China. A total of roughly 35 samples underwent TCR sequencing: around 13 from persistent and approximately 20 from newly diagnosed Graves' disease patients. On average, persistent Graves' disease patients in the clinical cohort had been on antithyroid drugs for about 9.7 years. Results the study describes overall, beyond this receptor: Persistent patients shared more public clonotypes among themselves (more than 2,500) than newly diagnosed patients did (over 950). Persistent Graves' disease patients showed lower TCR Shannon entropy and fewer highly expanded clones than newly diagnosed patients, suggesting clonal expansion. Only the TCR beta chain was sequenced and analyzed. Only peripheral blood was studied, because thyroid tissue, the primary lesion, was inaccessible. As a limitation, the authors acknowledged that the small sample size may reduce accuracy. TRBV28, TRBJ1-2 and TRBJ2-5 were preferentially used in persistent disease, while TRBV20-1 and TRBJ2-1 were favored in newly diagnosed disease.

Including cysteine and phenylalanine, the CDR3 has 16 amino acids. The read is trimmed to its CDR3 DNA, 48 bases read in frame from base 1. CDR1 MDHEN and CDR2 SYDVKM are derived from the germline V gene. The trim is 2 bases for V and 3 bases for J, with a gap of 13 bases between the germline ends. A note on this clonotype: Its target antigen remains unknown. Base qualities are missing; no much larger clone stands one base away.

The time point tag for this specimen amounts to: persistent/refractory GD, antithyroid drugs over 5 years with positive TRAb. RNA was extracted from PBMCs in TRIzol for both TCR sequencing and RNA sequencing. The diagnosis of Graves' disease was made according to American Thyroid Association guidelines. Patients were recruited from an endocrinology department in Xi'an, China. Each patient gave roughly 10 milliliters of peripheral blood, collected in an EDTA anticoagulant tube. Ficoll Paque Plus density gradient separation was used to isolate PBMCs, and no further T cell sorting was performed. RNA quality was checked with an Agilent 2100 Bioanalyzer and agarose gel, and concentration with a NanoDrop 2000. The library relied on multiplex PCR. These reads were obtained on an Illumina HiSeq 4000. TCR beta libraries were built with iRepertoire HTBI primers and Arm-PCR amplification of CDR3 regions. Before sequencing, the PCR products underwent gel purification. For the original study's pipeline: Gene usage analysis of CDR3 amino acid clonotypes used the 55 to 80 TRBV and around 13 TRBJ segments found across samples. Filtered high-quality paired reads were merged into contigs using COPE and FqMerger. Contigs were aligned with BLAST to IMGT TRBV, TRBD and TRBJ reference genes, and CDR3 was defined per IMGT. Any clonotype with a frequency above 0.1% was classified as a highly expanded clone. Shannon entropy was used to measure repertoire diversity, and the Gini coefficient was used to measure V-J evenness. Public clonotypes were defined as clonotypes shared by more than one individual. TCRdb reprocessed the public reads (quality trimming at Q25 with fastp, clone calling with MiXCR) and kept in-frame beta chains. CDR3 protein duplicates are merged, each entry listing the most common genes and DNA. The authors' filters were not applied to this entry. The sample has 310,000 or so distinct CDR3 sequences on record, under 25% of them singletons. Roughly 56% of the sample comes from the top ten.

This sequence was found in a female donor with Graves disease. This receptor chain uses TRBV28 and TRBJ2-2; a weak D assignment points to TRBD1 (5 bases agree). The source was peripheral blood mononuclear cells (PBMCs), collected when the disease was refractory, from a patient treated with antithyroid drugs. The nucleotide sequence is given as TGTGCCAGCAGTTTACAACCAGGGTATGACACCGGGGAGCTGTTTTTT. Translated, this gives CASSLQPGYDTGELFF.